This entry is about one T cell receptor beta chain. Its antigen remains unidentified. This sample stems from a study of T cells expressing NK-cell markers. About the study: The study drew TCR beta repertoires from sorted CD3+CD56+NKG2C+, CD3+CD56+NKG2C- and CD3+CD56-NKG2C+ T cells.

This CDR3 is built from 14 residues. CDR1 is SNHLY, CDR2 FYNNEI, per germline. Overall study findings and caveats: In about six donors, dominant CD3+CD56+NKG2C+ clonotypes ranked among the top 10 CD8+ clonotypes.

UMIs accompanied the 5'RACE template switching by which TCR beta cDNA was made. TCRdb re-called the 5' RACE reads and catalogs CDR3 proteins one per entry, DNA excluded. The sample includes just under 150,000 distinct CDR3 sequences. The chain links TRBV2 to TRBJ1-5; without DNA, the TCRdb call of TRBD1 cannot be checked. This TCR was recovered from a man between 18 and 29 years old in good health. The material sequenced was blood T cells: a sorted CD56 or NKG2C T cell subset, CD4+ or CD8+ T cells, or bulk PBMC T cells (not recorded which). CDR3 in amino acids: CASSVRTENQPQHF.